This T cell receptor (beta chain) came from a study of control samples from healthy donors and cancer patients. This CDR3 has 13 residues. CDR1 and CDR2 from the germline V gene are SGHDN and FVKESK. V lost 0 bases and J 7 bases, leaving 10 bases between the germline ends. Profiling relied on immunoSEQ multiplex PCR, and the TCRdb table lists in-frame clones only, not all of them. In the table there are 150,000 or so clones, just under 95% of which are singletons. The chain joins TRBV14 to TRBJ2-7; no definite D call. The receptor was derived from a woman aged 60-75 years in good health. Sequenced sample: blood. As DNA, the CDR3 is TGTGCCAGCAGCCAAGATCTAAAGTGGGAGCAGTACTTC. As protein: CASSQDLKWEQYF.